Below are 16 T cell receptor beta chains sequenced from a single sample in a study of CD8 T cells in ankylosing spondylitis. TCRdb analysed the 5' RACE reads with MiXCR anew, one entry per CDR3 protein. In the table there are around 320,000 distinct CDR3 sequences, less than 25% of which are singletons. The sequenced sample was blood, either unsorted or a sorted T cell fraction (not recorded which). These receptors were collected from a female donor with ankylosing spondylitis or in good health (not recorded which).

The chain recombines TRBV11-2 with TRBJ2-1; TRBD2 matches 10 bases. CDR3 length: 18 amino acids. Germline V lookup: CDR1 SGHAT, CDR2 FQNNGV. V shed 0 bases, J shed 8 bases, and the junction held 13 bases outside the gene matches. Here the CDR3 reads CASSLDRGGSGRAYEQFF. As DNA, the CDR3 is TGTGCCAGCAGCTTAGATCGGGGAGGCAGCGGGAGGGCCTATGAGCAGTTCTTC.

The chain links TRBV6-2 or TRBV6-3 to TRBJ2-1, with D unclear. The CDR3 extends over 16 amino acids. Germline values: CDR1 MNHEY, CDR2 SVGEGT. V lost 7 bases to trimming and J lost 2 bases, with 18 bases between them. The CDR3 region is CASTPRNPLAYNEQFF. As DNA, the CDR3 is TGTGCCAGCACCCCTAGGAATCCGCTGGCCTACAATGAGCAGTTCTTC.

This chain uses TRBV20-1 with TRBJ2-2; D is unresolved. The CDR3 has 14 residues. V was pared by 1 base and J by 6 bases, with 12 bases between. Germline CDR1 is DFQATT and CDR2 is SNEGSKA (reference sequence). This CDR3 is CSARVPSGSGELFF. CDR3 in DNA: TGCAGTGCTAGAGTTCCCTCCGGGTCCGGGGAGCTGTTTTTT.

This clonotype was counted a few times. V usage is TRBV6-5 and J usage is TRBJ2-7; 14 bases are shared with TRBD2. CDR1 MNHEY and CDR2 SVGAGI come from the germline V gene. The V gene end was trimmed by 4 bases and the J gene end by 9 bases; junction bases not matched to a gene: 5. This CDR3 contains 14 residues. The CDR3 protein is CASSSGLAGAPQYF. In DNA form, the CDR3 reads TGTGCCAGCAGTTCGGGACTAGCGGGAGCGCCGCAGTACTTC.

V gene TRBV24-1 combines with J gene TRBJ2-1; 8 bases line up with TRBD1. Germline values: CDR1 KGHDR, CDR2 SFDVKD. The CDR3 extends over 20 amino acids. J was trimmed by 5 bases and V by 4 bases; bases with no gene match: 21. The CDR3 nucleotides read TGTGCCACCAGTGACCGTAAGCCGGACAGGGTCTGGGGGGTACACAATGAGCAGTTCTTC. Translated: CATSDRKPDRVWGVHNEQFF.

This clonotype has just a few counts. The chain carries TRBV7-2 and TRBJ2-7; D is ambiguous. Trimming pared 2 bases from V and 3 bases from J, leaving 5 bases between. CDR3 length equals 12 residues. Germline CDR1 reads SGHTA; CDR2 reads FQGNSA. Here the CDR3 reads CASSLTYYEQYF. CDR3 nucleotides: TGTGCCAGCAGCTTAACCTACTACGAGCAGTACTTC.

The V gene is TRBV4-3, the J gene TRBJ2-1; TRBD2 matches at 14 bases. The CDR3 spans 20 residues. Trimming removed 0 bases from V and 4 bases from J; junction bases left unmatched: 11. Germline-derived CDR1 and CDR2 are LGHNA and YSLEER. Written as DNA, the CDR3 is TGCGCCAGCAGCCAAGACAGACTAGCGGGAGGGCAGGTGAGATACAATGAGCAGTTCTTC. Protein: CASSQDRLAGGQVRYNEQFF.

This clonotype came up a few times. The J gene is TRBJ2-3, the V gene TRBV11-2; TRBD2 aligns across 14 bases. Germline-derived CDR1 and CDR2 are SGHAT and FQNNGV. V gave up 2 bases and J gave up 0 bases; unmatched junction bases: 4. CDR3 length: 18 amino acids. This CDR3 reads CASSLWGLAGASTDTQYF. CDR3 DNA sequence: TGTGCCAGCAGCTTATGGGGACTAGCGGGGGCTAGCACAGATACGCAGTATTTT.

The V gene is TRBV15, the J gene TRBJ2-7; 8 bases match TRBD1. The CDR3 runs to 13 residues. Germline CDR1 is LNHNV and CDR2 is YYDKDF (reference sequence). The J segment lost 4 bases and the V segment lost 4 bases, leaving 3 bases of the junction unmatched. The CDR3 nucleotides read TGTGCCACCAGCACAGACAGGGGATACGAGCAGTACTTC. Protein: CATSTDRGYEQYF.

The rearrangement joins TRBV11-2 to TRBJ2-5; D may be TRBD1 (5 bases). Germline-derived CDR1 and CDR2 are SGHAT and FQNNGV. This CDR3 spans 16 amino acids. Deletions cut 5 bases from V and 2 bases from J, with 18 bases between. CDR3: CASSRGGMTEQETQYF. The DNA for the CDR3 is TGTGCCAGCAGCCGAGGCGGAATGACAGAGCAAGAGACCCAGTACTTC. Combining the CDR3 with reference TRBV11-2 and TRBJ2-5 gives the whole variable domain EAGVAQSPRYKIIEKRQSVAFWCNPISGHATLYWYQQILGQGPKLLIQFQNNGVVDDSQLPKDRFSAERLKGVDSTLKIQPAKLEDSAVYLCASSRGGMTEQETQYFGPGTRLLVL.

The chain's CDR3 is CSAENRVSGNTIYF. DNA for the CDR3: TGCAGTGCGGAGAACCGCGTCTCTGGAAACACCATATATTTT. The chain joins TRBV20-1 to TRBJ1-3; D gene uncertain. V was trimmed by 6 bases and J by 0 bases, leaving 12 bases between them. This CDR3 comprises 14 residues. Germline V gene data show CDR1 as DFQATT and CDR2 as SNEGSKA (reference sequence).

A word on this clonotype: Compared with germline, one end of the junction differs, possibly owing to a read error. V usage is TRBV4-3 and J usage is TRBJ1-2; D not certain. Looked up from germline, CDR1 is LGHNA and CDR2 is YSLEER. The CDR3 extends over 12 amino acids. Here the CDR3 DNA reads TGCGCCAGCAGCCAGCGGACGGGAGGCTACTCCTTC. It codes for CASSQRTGGYSF.

This clonotype was recorded at least ten times. The chain links TRBV5-1 to TRBJ2-1; the D gene is possibly TRBD1 (6 bases). The germline V gene has CDR1 SGHRS and CDR2 YFSETQ. The V end lost 0 bases, the J end lost 1 base, and 11 bases lay between the germline ends. The CDR3 is made up of 16 amino acids. The CDR3 sequence is CASSLDRVGSYNEQFF. The DNA for the CDR3 is TGCGCCAGCAGCTTGGACAGGGTAGGGTCCTACAATGAGCAGTTCTTC.

There are a few counts of this clonotype. This CDR3 reads CASSQIEGTIGAQAQYF. CDR3 nucleotide sequence: TGCGCCAGCAGCCAGATAGAGGGAACGATTGGGGCACAGGCCCAGTACTTC. J is TRBJ2-5 and V is TRBV5-1, with D perhaps assigned TRBD1 or TRBD2 (5 bases each). The CDR3 consists of 17 residues. CDR1 SGHRS and CDR2 YFSETQ come from the germline V gene. Trimming left V 4 bases short and J 9 bases short, with 28 bases between.

This clonotype has at least ten counts. This rearrangement joins TRBV20-1 to TRBJ1-6; TRBD1 aligns across 8 bases. The CDR3 spans 13 residues. CDR1 is DFQATT, CDR2 SNEGSKA, per germline (reference sequence). The V gene end was trimmed by 2 bases and the J gene end by 8 bases; junction bases not matched to a gene: 2. CDR3 sequence: CSARKGQDSPLHF. The CDR3 DNA reads as TGCAGTGCTAGAAAGGGACAGGATTCACCCCTCCACTTT.

The rearrangement links TRBV15 to TRBJ2-2, with unresolved D. V was pared by 0 bases and J by 8 bases, with 13 bases between. The CDR3 consists of 15 residues. The germline gives CDR1 LNHNV, CDR2 YYDKDF (reference sequence). The CDR3 DNA follows: TGTGCCACCAGCAGAGATTCGAATGCGTTGGGGGAGCTGTTTTTT. This gives the protein CATSRDSNALGELFF.